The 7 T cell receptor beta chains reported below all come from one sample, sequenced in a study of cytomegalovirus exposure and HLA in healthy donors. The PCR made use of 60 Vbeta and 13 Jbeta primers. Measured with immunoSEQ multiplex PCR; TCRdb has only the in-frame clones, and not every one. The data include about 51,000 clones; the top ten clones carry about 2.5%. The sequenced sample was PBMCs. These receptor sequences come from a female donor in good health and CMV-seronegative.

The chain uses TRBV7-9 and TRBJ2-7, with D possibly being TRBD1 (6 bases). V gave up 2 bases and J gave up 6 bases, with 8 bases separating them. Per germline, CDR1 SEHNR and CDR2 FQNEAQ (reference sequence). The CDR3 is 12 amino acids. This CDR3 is CASSLRGFEQYF. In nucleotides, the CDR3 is TGTGCCAGCAGCTTAAGGGGGTTCGAGCAGTACTTC.

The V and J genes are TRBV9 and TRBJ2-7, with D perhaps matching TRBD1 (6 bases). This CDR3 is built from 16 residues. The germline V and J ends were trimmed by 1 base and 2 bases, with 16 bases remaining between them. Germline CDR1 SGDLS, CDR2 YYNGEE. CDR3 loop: CASSVSSGTTTYEQYF. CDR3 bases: TGTGCCAGCAGCGTATCTTCCGGGACAACGACCTACGAGCAGTACTTC.

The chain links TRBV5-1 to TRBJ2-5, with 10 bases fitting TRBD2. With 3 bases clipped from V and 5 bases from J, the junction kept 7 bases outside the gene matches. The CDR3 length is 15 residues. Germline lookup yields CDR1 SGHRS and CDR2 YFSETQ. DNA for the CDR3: TGCGCCAGCAGCTGGAGCGGGGGGGCCACGGAGACCCAGTACTTC. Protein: CASSWSGGATETQYF.

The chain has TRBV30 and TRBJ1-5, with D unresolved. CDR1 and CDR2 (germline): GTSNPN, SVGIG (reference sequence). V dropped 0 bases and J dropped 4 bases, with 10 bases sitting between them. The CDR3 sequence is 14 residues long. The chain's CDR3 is CAWSVIRENQPQHF. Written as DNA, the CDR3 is TGTGCCTGGAGTGTAATACGGGAAAATCAGCCCCAGCATTTT.

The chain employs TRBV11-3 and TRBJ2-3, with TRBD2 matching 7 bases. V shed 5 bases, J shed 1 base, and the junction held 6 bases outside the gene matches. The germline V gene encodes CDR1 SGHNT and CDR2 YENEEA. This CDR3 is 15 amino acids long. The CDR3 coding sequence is TGTGCCAGCAGCCCACGGGGAGGGGGCACAGATACGCAGTATTTT. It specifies CASSPRGGGTDTQYF.

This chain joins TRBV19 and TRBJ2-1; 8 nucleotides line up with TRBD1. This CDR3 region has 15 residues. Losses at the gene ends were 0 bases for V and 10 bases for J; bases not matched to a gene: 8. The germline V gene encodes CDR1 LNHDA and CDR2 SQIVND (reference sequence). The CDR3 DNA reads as TGTGCCAGTAGTATAGATGACCGGACAGGGAGCGAGCAGTTCTTC. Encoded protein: CASSIDDRTGSEQFF.

CDR3 in amino acids: CASSFFDSTEAFF. The CDR3 DNA follows: TGTGCCAGCAGCTTTTTCGATAGCACTGAAGCTTTCTTT. The V and J genes are TRBV5-8 and TRBJ1-1; D is ambiguous. The CDR3 totals 13 residues. Trimming took off 2 bases at V and 4 bases at J, with 9 bases between the two ends. Per the germline V gene, CDR1 is SGHTS and CDR2 is YDEGEE.